This T cell receptor beta chain was retrieved from a study of blood T cells in healthy people across ages. Broader study findings: Higher diversity, along with more naive CD4+ cells, distinguished long-lived donors from aged donors. CMV status of donors was unknown, possibly confounding expanded clonotype changes.

About this clonotype itself: Its matching antigen is unknown.

The authors ran a second PCR of roughly 6 to 12 cycles using a sample-barcoded 5' primer and a J-beta primer mix. Every cDNA molecule bore a tag from a template-switch adaptor containing 12 random nucleotides. TCRdb re-analysed the 5' RACE reads in MiXCR, keeping a single row per CDR3 protein. The table lists hundreds of thousands of distinct CDR3 sequences, about 40% of them singletons. The CDR3 has 17 residues. V was cut by 0 bases and J by 0 bases, with 12 bases left in between. CDR1 is SGHTA, CDR2 FQGNSA, per germline. In each sample, at least 6 million PBMCs were isolated. The clonotype was recovered from a woman in her sixties in good health. Material: blood. The rearrangement joins TRBV7-2 to TRBJ2-1; D perhaps matches TRBD1 (6 bases). The CDR3: CASSLAGQAPSYNEQFF. For the CDR3, the DNA is TGTGCCAGCAGCTTAGCGGGACAAGCCCCCTCCTACAATGAGCAGTTCTTC.